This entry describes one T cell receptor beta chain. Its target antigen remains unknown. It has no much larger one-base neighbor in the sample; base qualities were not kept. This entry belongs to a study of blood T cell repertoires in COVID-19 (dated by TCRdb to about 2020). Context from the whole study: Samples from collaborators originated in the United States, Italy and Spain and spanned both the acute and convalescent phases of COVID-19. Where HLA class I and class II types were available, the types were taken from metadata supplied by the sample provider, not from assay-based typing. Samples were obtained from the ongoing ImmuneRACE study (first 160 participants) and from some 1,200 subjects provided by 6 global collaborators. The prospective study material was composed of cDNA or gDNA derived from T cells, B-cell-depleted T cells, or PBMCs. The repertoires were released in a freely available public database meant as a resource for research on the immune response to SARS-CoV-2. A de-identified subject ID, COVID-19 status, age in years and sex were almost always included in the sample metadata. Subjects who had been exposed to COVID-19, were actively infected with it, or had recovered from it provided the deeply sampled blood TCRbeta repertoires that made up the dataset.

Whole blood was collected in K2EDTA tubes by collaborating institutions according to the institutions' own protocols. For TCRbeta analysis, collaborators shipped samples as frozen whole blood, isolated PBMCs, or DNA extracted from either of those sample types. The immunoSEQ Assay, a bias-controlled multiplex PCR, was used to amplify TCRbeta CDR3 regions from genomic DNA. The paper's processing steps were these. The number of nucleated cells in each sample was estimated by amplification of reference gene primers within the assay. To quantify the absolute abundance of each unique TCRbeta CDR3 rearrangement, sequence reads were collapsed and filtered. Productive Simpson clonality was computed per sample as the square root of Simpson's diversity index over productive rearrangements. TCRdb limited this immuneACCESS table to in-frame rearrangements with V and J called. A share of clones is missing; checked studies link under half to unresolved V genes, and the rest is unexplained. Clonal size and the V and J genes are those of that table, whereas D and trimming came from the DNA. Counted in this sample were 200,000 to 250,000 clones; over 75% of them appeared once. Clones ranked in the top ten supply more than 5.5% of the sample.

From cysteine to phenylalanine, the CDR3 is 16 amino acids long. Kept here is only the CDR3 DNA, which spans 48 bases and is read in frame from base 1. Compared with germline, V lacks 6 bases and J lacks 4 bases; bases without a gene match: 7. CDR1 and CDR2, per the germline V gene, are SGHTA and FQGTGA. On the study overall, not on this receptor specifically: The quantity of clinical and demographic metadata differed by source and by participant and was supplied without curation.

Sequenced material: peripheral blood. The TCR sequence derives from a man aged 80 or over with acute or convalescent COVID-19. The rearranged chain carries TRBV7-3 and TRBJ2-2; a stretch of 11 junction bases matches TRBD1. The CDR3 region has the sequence CASREGQGAVTGELFF. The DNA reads TGTGCCAGCAGGGAAGGACAGGGGGCTGTCACCGGGGAGCTGTTTTTT.